Following are 14 T cell receptor beta chains from one sample sequenced in a study of control samples from healthy donors and cancer patients. Method: immunoSEQ multiplex PCR; TCRdb's copy keeps in-frame clones and lacks some. The table lists about 190,000 clones. Sequencing used blood. The origin of the receptors is a woman in her twenties or thirties in good health.

The gene calls are TRBV6-4 and TRBJ1-2, with 10 positions matching TRBD1. This CDR3 has 15 amino acids. CDR1 is MRHNA and CDR2 is SNTAGT in the germline V gene. V was clipped by 0 bases and J by 7 bases; unmatched bases: 5. DNA of the CDR3: TGTGCCAGCAGTGACTCGAGACAGGGGGCTGGTGGCTACACCTTC. This encodes CASSDSRQGAGGYTF.

The genes are TRBV10-1 and TRBJ1-1; D not resolved. The CDR3 length is 13 residues. Germline CDR1 WNHNN, CDR2 SYGVQD (reference sequence). The ends were cut back, 8 bases at V and 5 bases at J, with 15 bases in the middle. The CDR3 is CASREMVYTEAFF. The DNA for the CDR3 is TGCGCCAGCCGCGAAATGGTTTATACTGAAGCTTTCTTT.

The chain joins TRBV5-1 to TRBJ2-7; no definite D call. The germline V and J ends were trimmed by 0 bases and 1 base, with 8 bases remaining between them. The CDR3 loop spans 14 amino acids. Germline V lookup: CDR1 SGHRS, CDR2 YFSETQ. The CDR3 here is CASSLGIASYEQYF. The DNA for the CDR3 is TGCGCCAGCAGCTTGGGGATAGCTTCCTACGAGCAGTACTTC.

V and J are TRBV7-2 and TRBJ1-1; D is possibly TRBD1 (5 bases). V shed 11 bases and J shed 2 bases, with 18 bases lying between them. This CDR3 is built from 14 residues. CDR1 SGHTA and CDR2 FQGNSA come from the germline V gene. The CDR3 spells CAVVQGLGNTEAFF. Written as DNA, the CDR3 is TGTGCCGTTGTCCAGGGATTAGGAAACACTGAAGCTTTCTTT.

The chain is built from TRBV28 and TRBJ1-4; no clear D. Trimming stripped 2 bases from V and 0 bases from J, with 10 bases between. Germline V lookup: CDR1 MDHEN, CDR2 SYDVKM. The CDR3 is 16 amino acids. This CDR3 is CASSLPRVATNEKLFF. The CDR3 DNA reads TGTGCCAGCAGTTTACCGAGGGTTGCAACTAATGAAAAACTGTTTTTT.

The rearrangement joins TRBV4-2 to TRBJ2-6; 9 bases align to TRBD2. The ends lost 0 bases at V and 0 bases at J; junction bases unmatched: 3. The CDR3 totals 18 residues. Germline lookup yields CDR1 LGHNA and CDR2 YNFKEQ. The CDR3 sequence is CASSQDLAGTSGANVLTF. Here the CDR3 DNA reads TGTGCCAGCAGCCAAGATCTAGCGGGGACCTCTGGGGCCAACGTCCTGACTTTC.

The chain combines TRBV7-9 with TRBJ2-7; 7 bases agree with TRBD1. CDR3 length equals 15 residues. The trim removed 4 bases at V and 2 bases at J, leaving 8 bases unmatched. In germline, CDR1 is SEHNR, CDR2 FQNEAQ (reference sequence). The CDR3 here is CASSSYRGLAYEQYF. As DNA, the CDR3 is TGTGCCAGCAGCTCGTACAGGGGTTTAGCCTACGAGCAGTACTTC.

This sequence joins TRBV28 and TRBJ1-3, with D unclear. V dropped 6 bases and J dropped 0 bases, with 9 bases sitting between them. The germline V gene encodes CDR1 MDHEN and CDR2 SYDVKM. CDR3 length equals 14 residues. The CDR3 here is CASRGPFSGNTIYF. The CDR3 nucleotides are TGTGCCAGCAGGGGTCCGTTCTCTGGAAACACCATATATTTT.

The gene calls are TRBV27 and TRBJ1-1; D is unresolved. Trimming cost V 3 bases and J 2 bases, with 13 bases left between them. The CDR3 runs 15 residues. Per the germline V gene, CDR1 is MNHEY and CDR2 is SMNVEV (reference sequence). The CDR3 sequence is CASSFHGEVNTEAFF. In DNA form, the CDR3 reads TGTGCCAGCAGTTTCCACGGGGAGGTTAACACTGAAGCTTTCTTT.

The gene calls are TRBV4-1 and TRBJ2-1, with 9 bases aligning to TRBD1. J was trimmed by 2 bases and V by 4 bases; bases with no gene match: 3. Germline values: CDR1 MGHRA, CDR2 YSYEKL. This CDR3 spans 15 amino acids. CDR3 sequence (DNA): TGCGCCAGCAGCCTTGGGACAGGGACCTACAATGAGCAGTTCTTC. As protein: CASSLGTGTYNEQFF.

The chain links TRBV3-1 (or the pseudogene TRBV3-2) to TRBJ1-1; a possible D gene is TRBD1 (5 bases). V gave up 2 bases and J gave up 6 bases, with 13 bases separating them. Germline-derived CDR1 and CDR2 are LGHDT and YNNKEL (reference sequence). This CDR3 comprises 14 residues. CDR3 nucleotide sequence: TGTGCCAGCAGCCAATCCTCGGGGGTAGCTGAAGCTTTCTTT. Its protein product is CASSQSSGVAEAFF.

This chain joins TRBV29-1 and TRBJ1-2, with D perhaps TRBD1 (6 bases). There are 14 residues in the CDR3. The V gene's germline CDR1 is SQVTM and CDR2 ANQGSEA. V lost 4 bases and J 4 bases, leaving 16 bases between the germline ends. CDR3 DNA: TGCAGCGTTGTAGTTGGGGGCTGGAGCTATGGCTACACCTTC. Its translation: CSVVVGGWSYGYTF.

The genes are TRBV7-6 and TRBJ2-1; 7 nucleotides line up with TRBD2. The CDR3 is 14 residues long. With V trimmed by 3 bases and J by 3 bases, 2 bases remained unmatched. Germline loops: CDR1 SGHVS, CDR2 FNYEAQ. CDR3 DNA: TGTGCCAGCAGCTTTCCTAGCGGCTACAATGAGCAGTTCTTC. Its protein is CASSFPSGYNEQFF.

The chain recombines TRBV28 with TRBJ1-6, with D unclear. V lost 4 bases, J lost 2 bases, and 9 bases lay in between. There are 15 residues in the CDR3. CDR1 and CDR2 from the germline V gene are MDHEN and SYDVKM. The CDR3 region is CASSSSGTYNSPLHF. Written as DNA, the CDR3 is TGTGCCAGCAGTTCCTCAGGAACCTATAATTCACCCCTCCACTTT.